The rows below give T cell receptor beta chains drawn from one sample of a study of post-analysis software for immune sequencing data. One entry per CDR3 protein results from TCRdb running MiXCR on the PCR reads. Of some 800,000 distinct CDR3 sequences in the sample, 35% to 55% were seen once. Sequenced material: blood. The receptors originated from a girl under 18 with multiple sclerosis. CDR3s include the opening cysteine and the closing phenylalanine or tryptophan. The D gene is left open where the match is weak. Clone size is given for some rows only: seen once, a few or many times, or a class if the clone is expanded.

J: TRBJ2-1; V: TRBV29-1; size: .; D: .; DNA: TGCAGCGTTGAAGATCGGCGGCGGGACAATGAGCAGTTCTTC; CDR3: CSVEDRRRDNEQFF
J: TRBJ2-7; V: TRBV10-3; size: .; D: .; DNA: TGTGCCATCAGTGAAGTAGGAGGCGAGCAGTACTTC; CDR3: CAISEVGGEQYF
J: TRBJ1-1; V: TRBV3-1; size: .; D: .; DNA: TGTGCCAGCAGCCAAGATGAATTTATAGGGTCGGGTGGAGCTTTCTTT; CDR3: CASSQDEFIGSGGAFF
J: TRBJ2-7; V: TRBV10-3; size: .; D: TRBD2; DNA: TGTGCCATCAGTGAGCCCGGGACTAGCGGGAGGGAGGACGAGCAGTACTTC; CDR3: CAISEPGTSGREDEQYF
J: TRBJ2-3; V: TRBV7-8; size: .; D: .; DNA: TGTGCCAGCAGCTCCGGGTGGGGCGGGGCTAGCACAGATACGCAGTATTTT; CDR3: CASSSGWGGASTDTQYF
J: TRBJ1-2; V: TRBV13; size: .; D: .; DNA: TGTGCCAGCAGCTTAGGGAATAGGGGACAATTCTATGGCTACACCTTC; CDR3: CASSLGNRGQFYGYTF
J: TRBJ2-1; V: TRBV4-2; size: .; D: TRBD2; DNA: TGTGCCAGCAGCCAAGACGGAGGACTAGCGGGAGGGCTAAATGAGCAGTTCTTC; CDR3: CASSQDGGLAGGLNEQFF
J: TRBJ1-2; V: TRBV20-1; size: .; D: .; DNA: TGCAGTGCATCGGGACTGGCTAACTATGGCTACACCTTC; CDR3: CSASGLANYGYTF
J: TRBJ2-4; V: TRBV29-1; size: few; D: .; DNA: TGCAGCGTTGAAGATCAGGGCCGCTGTTACTTC; CDR3: CSVEDQGRCYF
J: TRBJ2-3; V: TRBV12-3/TRBV12-4; size: once; D: .; DNA: TGTGCCAGCACCCAGACACCGAGCCCCCATACGCAGTATTTT; CDR3: CASTQTPSPHTQYF
J: TRBJ2-7; V: TRBV6-6; size: few; D: .; DNA: TGTGCCAGCAGCGGGGCCAGGGAAGGTTCCTACGAGCAGTACTTC; CDR3: CASSGAREGSYEQYF
J: TRBJ1-2; V: TRBV5-1; size: .; D: .; DNA: TGCGCCAGCAGCTTGACGGCAGACTATGGCTACACCTTC; CDR3: CASSLTADYGYTF
J: TRBJ2-1; V: TRBV7-8; size: .; D: TRBD2; DNA: TGTGCCAGCAGCTTATACAGGGCTAGCGGGTCCCCTAGGAATGAGCAGTTCTTC; CDR3: CASSLYRASGSPRNEQFF
J: TRBJ2-5; V: TRBV28; size: .; D: TRBD2; DNA: TGTGCCACCCTAGCGGGAGGCCGCCCAAGGAAGACCCAGTACTTC; CDR3: CATLAGGRPRKTQYF
J: TRBJ2-1; V: TRBV9; size: few; D: TRBD2; DNA: TGTGCCAGCAGCGTAGGGACTAGCGGGAGCGATGAGCAGTTCTTC; CDR3: CASSVGTSGSDEQFF
J: TRBJ2-1; V: TRBV6-5; size: .; D: .; DNA: TGTGCCAGCAGTTACGGAACAGGGCCTACCTCCTACAATGAGCAGTTCTTC; CDR3: CASSYGTGPTSYNEQFF
J: TRBJ1-2; V: TRBV6-5; size: few; D: .; DNA: TGTGCCAGCAGTGCACGGACCGGGAATGGCTACACCTTC; CDR3: CASSARTGNGYTF
J: TRBJ2-1; V: TRBV7-3; size: .; D: TRBD2; DNA: TGTGCCAGCACCATTAGCGGGAGCTCCTACAATGAGCAGTTCTTC; CDR3: CASTISGSSYNEQFF
J: TRBJ2-7; V: TRBV5-6; size: .; D: .; DNA: TGTGCCAGCAGCTCGGATTTACTAGGAGGGGTCTACGAGCAGTACTTC; CDR3: CASSSDLLGGVYEQYF